This T cell receptor beta chain derives from a study of blood T cell repertoires in COVID-19. Study-wide background: T cells, B-cell-depleted T cells, or PBMCs supplied cDNA or gDNA.

Authors' analysis steps: Cell counts per sample came from amplifying reference gene primers. Profiled with immunoSEQ multiplex PCR; TCRdb holds only in-frame clones, not every one. Clone size and V and J calls were adopted from that table, with D and trimming inferred from the DNA. The table shows more than 200,000 clones, with 85% to 90% occurring only once. Patients at the Seattle site were enrolled during active infection and followed longitudinally. The CDR3 spans 13 residues. V was shortened by 4 bases and J by 9 bases, with 16 bases between the two germline ends. In germline, CDR1 is MNHEY, CDR2 SVGAGI.

Sequenced sample: peripheral blood. The V gene is TRBV6-5, the J gene TRBJ2-7; TRBD2 might be the D (6 bases). The receptor was isolated from a man under 40 with COVID-19, enrolled during active disease. CDR3: CASSLGLGVVQYF. Here the CDR3 DNA reads TGTGCCAGCAGTTTGGGACTCGGTGTAGTGCAGTACTTC.